The 9 T cell receptor beta chains below were found in one sample sequenced in a study of cytomegalovirus exposure and HLA in healthy donors. Vbeta (60) and Jbeta (13) primers were used in the PCR. This table comes from immunoSEQ multiplex PCR, and its TCRdb copy is limited to in-frame clones, with some not included. Of tens of thousands of clones listed, 80% to 90% were seen once; the top ten hold roughly 2.9%. The sequenced material came from PBMCs. The source of these receptors is a woman younger than 45 in good health and CMV-seronegative.

The genes are TRBV5-4 and TRBJ2-2; D uncertain. Trimming took 0 bases from V and 0 from J, leaving 6 bases between them. This CDR3 is 15 amino acids long. Germline-derived CDR1 and CDR2 are SGHNT and YYREEE (reference sequence). For the CDR3, the DNA is TGTGCCAGCAGCTTGGATAGTTCGAACACCGGGGAGCTGTTTTTT. Translating it yields CASSLDSSNTGELFF.

This sequence joins TRBV7-2 and TRBJ2-1; D gene unclear. V dropped 0 bases and J dropped 4 bases, with 4 bases sitting between them. CDR1 and CDR2 (germline): SGHTA, FQGNSA. The CDR3 length is 13 residues. The CDR3 protein is CASSLARYNEQFF. CDR3 nucleotides: TGTGCCAGCAGCTTAGCCCGGTACAATGAGCAGTTCTTC.

The V call is TRBV28, the J call TRBJ1-5, with D tentatively TRBD1 (6 bases). The V and J ends lost 4 bases and 2 bases respectively, with 15 bases between them. Germline V gives CDR1 MDHEN, CDR2 SYDVKM. This CDR3 spans 16 amino acids. CDR3 sequence (DNA): TGTGCCAGCAGTTCCTCCGGGGGGCAAGGCAATCAGCCCCAGCATTTT. Translation gives CASSSSGGQGNQPQHF.

This clone appeared a few times. The chain recombines TRBV4-1 with TRBJ1-5, with D tentatively TRBD1 (5 bases). The germline gives CDR1 MGHRA, CDR2 YSYEKL. Trimming left V 0 bases short and J 5 bases short, with 11 bases between. This CDR3 has 15 amino acids. CDR3 in DNA: TGCGCCAGCAGCCAAGACGGGGGGATAGATCAGCCCCAGCATTTT. As protein: CASSQDGGIDQPQHF.

The rearrangement links TRBV7-9 to TRBJ1-2; possibly TRBD1 for D (6 bases). The CDR3 has 15 amino acids. CDR1 is SEHNR and CDR2 is FQNEAQ in the germline V gene (reference sequence). Trimming stripped 4 bases from V and 5 bases from J, with 17 bases between. The CDR3 sequence: CASSSAGTGNYGYTF. The CDR3 DNA is TGTGCCAGCAGCTCCGCCGGAACAGGGAATTATGGCTACACCTTC.

This clone has just a few counts. The gene calls are TRBV5-4 and TRBJ2-5; 12 positions agree with TRBD2. Unmatched junction bases numbered 6, after V lost 4 bases and J lost 8 bases. The CDR3 is made up of 14 amino acids. The germline V gene has CDR1 SGHNT and CDR2 YYREEE (reference sequence). The CDR3 DNA is TGTGCCAGCAGCCCCTGGACTAGCGGGGATACCCAGTACTTC. This sequence encodes CASSPWTSGDTQYF.

The V gene is TRBV4-1, the J gene TRBJ2-3, with TRBD2 identical over 7 bases. The CDR3 loop spans 15 amino acids. V lost 2 bases and J lost 4; bases outside the gene matches: 6. The V gene's germline CDR1 is MGHRA and CDR2 YSYEKL. The CDR3 here is CASSQLSGPADTQYF. The DNA of the CDR3 is TGCGCCAGCAGCCAACTTAGCGGGCCCGCAGATACGCAGTATTTT.

The chain employs TRBV7-8 and TRBJ2-5; weak D call: TRBD1 (6 bases). The J call may be faulty, since TRBJ2-7 better matches the DNA end. The germline V gene encodes CDR1 SGHVS and CDR2 FQNEAQ. The CDR3 is made up of 18 amino acids. In DNA form, the CDR3 reads TGTGCCAGCAGCTTAAGTTATGGGACACTCCCTCTACCTTACGAGCAGTACTTC. It translates to CASSLSYGTLPLPYEQYF.

This clone appeared a single time. V and J are TRBV7-8 and TRBJ1-1, with D uncertain. CDR3 length: 15 amino acids. The germline CDR1 and CDR2 sequences are SGHVS and FQNEAQ. V lost 0 bases and J 1 base, leaving 9 bases between the germline ends. The CDR3 nucleotides are TGTGCCAGCAGCTTAGCGACCCCGGGGAACACTGAAGCTTTCTTT. Protein sequence: CASSLATPGNTEAFF.